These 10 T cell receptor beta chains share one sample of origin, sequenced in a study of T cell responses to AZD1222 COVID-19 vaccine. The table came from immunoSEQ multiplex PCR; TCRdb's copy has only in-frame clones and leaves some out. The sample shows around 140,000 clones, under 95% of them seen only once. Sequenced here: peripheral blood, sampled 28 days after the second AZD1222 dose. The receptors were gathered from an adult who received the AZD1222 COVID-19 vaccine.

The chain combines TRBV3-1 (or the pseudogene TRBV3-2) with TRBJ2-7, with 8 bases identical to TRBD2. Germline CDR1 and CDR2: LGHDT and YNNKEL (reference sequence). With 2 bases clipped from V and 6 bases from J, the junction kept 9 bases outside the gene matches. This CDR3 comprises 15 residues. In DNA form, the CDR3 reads TGTGCCAGCAGCCAATCAGCGGGAGTAGGAGGCGAGCAGTACTTC. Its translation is CASSQSAGVGGEQYF.

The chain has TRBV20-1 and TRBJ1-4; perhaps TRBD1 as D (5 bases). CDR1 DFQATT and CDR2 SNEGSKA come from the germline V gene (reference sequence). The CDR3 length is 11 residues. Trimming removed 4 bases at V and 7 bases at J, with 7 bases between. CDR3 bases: TGCAGTGCTAATCAGGGTGAAAAACTGTTTTTT. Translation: CSANQGEKLFF.

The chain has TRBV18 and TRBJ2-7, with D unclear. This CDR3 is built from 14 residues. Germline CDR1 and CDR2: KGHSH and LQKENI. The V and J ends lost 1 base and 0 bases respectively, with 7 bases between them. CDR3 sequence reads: CASSPRQNSYEQYF. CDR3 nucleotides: TGTGCCAGCTCACCACGGCAGAACTCCTACGAGCAGTACTTC.

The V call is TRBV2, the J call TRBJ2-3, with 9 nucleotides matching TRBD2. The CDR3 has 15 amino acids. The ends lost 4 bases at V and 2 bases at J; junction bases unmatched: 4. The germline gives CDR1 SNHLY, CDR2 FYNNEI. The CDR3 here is CASSGIAGVTDTQYF. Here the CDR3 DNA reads TGTGCCAGCAGTGGAATAGCGGGAGTCACAGATACGCAGTATTTT.

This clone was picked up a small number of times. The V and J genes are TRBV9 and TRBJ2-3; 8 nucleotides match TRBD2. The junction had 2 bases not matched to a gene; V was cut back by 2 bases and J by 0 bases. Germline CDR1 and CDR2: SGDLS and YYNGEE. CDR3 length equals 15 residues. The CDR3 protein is CASSVSGTSTDTQYF. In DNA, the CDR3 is TGTGCCAGCAGCGTTAGCGGGACTAGCACAGATACGCAGTATTTT. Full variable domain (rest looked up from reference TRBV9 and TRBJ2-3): DSGVTQTPKHLITATGQRVTLRCSPRSGDLSVYWYQQSLDQGLQFLIQYYNGEERAKGNILERFSAQQFPDLHSELNLSSLELGDSALYFCASSVSGTSTDTQYFGPGTRLTVL.

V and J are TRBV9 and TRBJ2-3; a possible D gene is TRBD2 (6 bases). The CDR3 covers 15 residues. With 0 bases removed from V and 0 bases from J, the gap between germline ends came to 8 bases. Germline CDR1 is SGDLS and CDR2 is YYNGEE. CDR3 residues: CASSVVGTSTDTQYF. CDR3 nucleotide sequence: TGTGCCAGCAGCGTAGTCGGGACTAGCACAGATACGCAGTATTTT.

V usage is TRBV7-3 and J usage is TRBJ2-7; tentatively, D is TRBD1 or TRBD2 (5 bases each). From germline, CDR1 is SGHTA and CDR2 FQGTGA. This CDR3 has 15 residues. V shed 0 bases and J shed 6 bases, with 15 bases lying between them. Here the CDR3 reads CASSLTGQMGVEQYF. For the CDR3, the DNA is TGTGCCAGCAGCTTAACTGGGCAGATGGGGGTCGAGCAGTACTTC.

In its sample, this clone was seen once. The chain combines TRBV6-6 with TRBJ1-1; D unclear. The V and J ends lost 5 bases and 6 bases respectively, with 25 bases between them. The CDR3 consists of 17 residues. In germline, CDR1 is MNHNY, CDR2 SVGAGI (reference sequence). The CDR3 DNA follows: TGTGCCAGCAGTCAGACACAATTCGCCTCGGACGTTTCTGAAGCTTTCTTT. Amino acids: CASSQTQFASDVSEAFF.

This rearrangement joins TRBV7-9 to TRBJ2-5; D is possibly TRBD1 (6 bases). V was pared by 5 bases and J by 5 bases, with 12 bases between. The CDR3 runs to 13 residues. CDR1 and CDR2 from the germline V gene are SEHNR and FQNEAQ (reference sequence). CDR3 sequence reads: CASSPNRAETQYF. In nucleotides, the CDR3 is TGTGCCAGCAGCCCAAACAGGGCGGAGACCCAGTACTTC.

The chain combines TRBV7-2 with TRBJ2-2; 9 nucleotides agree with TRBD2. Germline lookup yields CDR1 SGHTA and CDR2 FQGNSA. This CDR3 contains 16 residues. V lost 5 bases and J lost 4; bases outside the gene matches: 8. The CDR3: CASSLQAGGGTGELFF. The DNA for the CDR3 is TGTGCCAGCAGCCTACAAGCGGGAGGTGGCACCGGGGAGCTGTTTTTT.